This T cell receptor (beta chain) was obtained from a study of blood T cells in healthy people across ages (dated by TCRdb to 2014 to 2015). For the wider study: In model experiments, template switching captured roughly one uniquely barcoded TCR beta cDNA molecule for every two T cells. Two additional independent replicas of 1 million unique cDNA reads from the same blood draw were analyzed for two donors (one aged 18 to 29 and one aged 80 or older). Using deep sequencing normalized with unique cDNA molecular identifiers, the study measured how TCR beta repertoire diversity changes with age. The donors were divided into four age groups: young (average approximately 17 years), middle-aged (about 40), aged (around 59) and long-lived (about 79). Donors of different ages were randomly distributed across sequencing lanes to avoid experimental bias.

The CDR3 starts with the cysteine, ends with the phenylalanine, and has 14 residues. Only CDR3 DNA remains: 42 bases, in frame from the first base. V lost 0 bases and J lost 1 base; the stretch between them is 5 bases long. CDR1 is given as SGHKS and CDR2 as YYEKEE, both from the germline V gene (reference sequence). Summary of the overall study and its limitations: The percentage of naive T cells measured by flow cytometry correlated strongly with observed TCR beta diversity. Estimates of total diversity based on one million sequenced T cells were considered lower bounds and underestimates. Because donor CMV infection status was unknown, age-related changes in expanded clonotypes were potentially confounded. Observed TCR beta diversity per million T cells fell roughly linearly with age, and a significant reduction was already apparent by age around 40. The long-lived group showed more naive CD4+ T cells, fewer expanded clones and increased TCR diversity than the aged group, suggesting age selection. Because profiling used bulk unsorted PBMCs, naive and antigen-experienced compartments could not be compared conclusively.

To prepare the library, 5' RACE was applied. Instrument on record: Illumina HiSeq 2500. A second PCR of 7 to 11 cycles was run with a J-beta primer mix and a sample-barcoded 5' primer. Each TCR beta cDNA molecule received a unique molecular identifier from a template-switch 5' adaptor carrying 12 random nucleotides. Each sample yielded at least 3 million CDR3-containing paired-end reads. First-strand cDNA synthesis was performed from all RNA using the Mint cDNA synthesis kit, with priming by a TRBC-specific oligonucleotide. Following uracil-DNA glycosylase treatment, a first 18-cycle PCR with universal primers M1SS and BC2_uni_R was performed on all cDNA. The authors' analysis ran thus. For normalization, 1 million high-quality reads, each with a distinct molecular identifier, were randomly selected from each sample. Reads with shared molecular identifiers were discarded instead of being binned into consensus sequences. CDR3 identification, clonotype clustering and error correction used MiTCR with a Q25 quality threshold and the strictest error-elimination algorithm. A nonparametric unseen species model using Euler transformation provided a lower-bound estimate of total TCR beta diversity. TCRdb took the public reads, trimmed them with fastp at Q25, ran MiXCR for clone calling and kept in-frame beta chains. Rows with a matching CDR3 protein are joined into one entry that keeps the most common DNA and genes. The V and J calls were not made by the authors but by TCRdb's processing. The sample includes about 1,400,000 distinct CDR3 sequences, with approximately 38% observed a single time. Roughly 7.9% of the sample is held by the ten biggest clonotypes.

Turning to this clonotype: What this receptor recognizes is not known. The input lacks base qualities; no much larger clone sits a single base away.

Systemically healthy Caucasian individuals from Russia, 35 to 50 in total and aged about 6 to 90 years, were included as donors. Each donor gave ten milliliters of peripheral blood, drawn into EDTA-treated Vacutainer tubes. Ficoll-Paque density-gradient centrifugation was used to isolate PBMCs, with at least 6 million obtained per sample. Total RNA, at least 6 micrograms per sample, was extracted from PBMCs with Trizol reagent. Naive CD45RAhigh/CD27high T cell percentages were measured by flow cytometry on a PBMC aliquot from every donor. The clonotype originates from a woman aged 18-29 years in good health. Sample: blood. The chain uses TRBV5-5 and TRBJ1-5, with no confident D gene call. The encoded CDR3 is CASSLEQSNQPQHF. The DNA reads TGTGCCAGCAGCTTGGAACAAAGCAATCAGCCCCAGCATTTT.